The T cell receptor (beta chain) described here comes from a study of cytomegalovirus exposure and HLA in healthy donors. The CDR3 is 14 amino acids. Looked up from germline, CDR1 is PRHDT and CDR2 is FYEKMQ (reference sequence). General observations from the study: A later look showed TCR association rates differing by HLA locus, highest for DRB1 and lowest for HLA-C.

Amplification used 60 Vbeta primers and 13 Jbeta primers. Method: immunoSEQ multiplex PCR; TCRdb's copy keeps in-frame clones and lacks some. The sample has about 170,000 clones; approximately 76% are singletons. In the case of this clone: The antigen is undetermined.

Sequencing was carried out using PBMCs. This sequence was found in a young woman in good health and CMV-seropositive. The chain couples TRBV13 to TRBJ2-5; possibly TRBD1 for D (5 bases). The J call is uncertain, as TRBJ2-7 better fits the DNA end. In DNA, the CDR3 is TGTGCCAGCAGCTACCAGGGCACTTCCTACGAGCAGTACTTC. This codes for CASSYQGTSYEQYF.